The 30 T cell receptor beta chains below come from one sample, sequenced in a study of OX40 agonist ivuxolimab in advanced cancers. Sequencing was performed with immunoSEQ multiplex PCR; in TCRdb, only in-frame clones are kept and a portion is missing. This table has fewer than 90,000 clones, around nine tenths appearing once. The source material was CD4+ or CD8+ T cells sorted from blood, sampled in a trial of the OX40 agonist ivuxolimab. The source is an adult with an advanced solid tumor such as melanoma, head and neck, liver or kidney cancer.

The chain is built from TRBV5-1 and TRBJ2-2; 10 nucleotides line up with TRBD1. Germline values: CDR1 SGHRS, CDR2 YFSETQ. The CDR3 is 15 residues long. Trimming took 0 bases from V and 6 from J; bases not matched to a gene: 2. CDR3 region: CASSLGGTGAGELFF. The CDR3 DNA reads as TGCGCCAGCAGCTTGGGCGGGACAGGGGCCGGGGAGCTGTTTTTT.

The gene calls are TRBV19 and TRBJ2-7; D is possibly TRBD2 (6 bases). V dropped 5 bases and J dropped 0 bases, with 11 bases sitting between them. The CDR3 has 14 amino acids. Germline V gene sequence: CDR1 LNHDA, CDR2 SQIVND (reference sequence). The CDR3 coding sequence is TGTGCCAGTAGTCTGGGACTCCGCTCCTACGAGCAGTACTTC. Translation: CASSLGLRSYEQYF. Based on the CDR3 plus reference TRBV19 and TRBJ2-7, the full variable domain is DGGITQSPKYLFRKEGQNVTLSCEQNLNHDAMYWYRQDPGQGLRLIYYSQIVNDFQKGDIAEGYSVSREKKESFPLTVTSAQKNPTAFYLCASSLGLRSYEQYFGPGTRLTVT.

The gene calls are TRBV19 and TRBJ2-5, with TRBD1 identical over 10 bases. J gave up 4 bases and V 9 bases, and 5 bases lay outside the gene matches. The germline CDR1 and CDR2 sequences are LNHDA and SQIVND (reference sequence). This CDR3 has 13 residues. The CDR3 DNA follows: TGTGCCAGCACGGGACAGGGGCGAGAGACCCAGTACTTC. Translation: CASTGQGRETQYF. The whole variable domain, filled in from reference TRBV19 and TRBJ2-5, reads DGGITQSPKYLFRKEGQNVTLSCEQNLNHDAMYWYRQDPGQGLRLIYYSQIVNDFQKGDIAEGYSVSREKKESFPLTVTSAQKNPTAFYLCASTGQGRETQYFGPGTRLLVL.

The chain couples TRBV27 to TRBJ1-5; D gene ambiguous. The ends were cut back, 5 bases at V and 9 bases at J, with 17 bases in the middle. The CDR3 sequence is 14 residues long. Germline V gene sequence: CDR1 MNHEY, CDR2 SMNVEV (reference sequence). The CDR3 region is CASSPYDVSAPQHF. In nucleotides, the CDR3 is TGTGCCAGCAGTCCTTACGACGTTTCTGCGCCCCAGCATTTT.

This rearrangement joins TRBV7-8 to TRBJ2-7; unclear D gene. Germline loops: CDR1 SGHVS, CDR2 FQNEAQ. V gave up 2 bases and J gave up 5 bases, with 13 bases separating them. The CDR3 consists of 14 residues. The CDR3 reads CASSLSRFRDEQYF. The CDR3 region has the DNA TGTGCCAGCAGCTTAAGTCGGTTTAGGGACGAGCAGTACTTC. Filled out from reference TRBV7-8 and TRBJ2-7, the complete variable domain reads GAGVSQSPRYKVAKRGQDVALRCDPISGHVSLFWYQQALGQGPEFLTYFQNEAQLDKSGLPSDRFFAERPEGSVSTLKIQRTQQEDSAVYLCASSLSRFRDEQYFGPGTRLTVT.

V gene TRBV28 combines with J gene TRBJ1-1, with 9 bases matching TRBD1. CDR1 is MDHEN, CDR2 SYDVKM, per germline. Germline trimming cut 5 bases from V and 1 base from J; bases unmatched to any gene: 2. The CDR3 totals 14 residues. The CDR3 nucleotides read TGTGCCAGCAGTCGGACAGGGGAGAACACTGAAGCTTTCTTT. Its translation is CASSRTGENTEAFF.

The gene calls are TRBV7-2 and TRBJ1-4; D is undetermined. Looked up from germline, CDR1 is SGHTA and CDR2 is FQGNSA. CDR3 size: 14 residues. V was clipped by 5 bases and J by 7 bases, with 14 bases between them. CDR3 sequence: CASSHRAGAEKLFF. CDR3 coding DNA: TGTGCCAGCAGCCACCGGGCCGGAGCTGAAAAACTGTTTTTT. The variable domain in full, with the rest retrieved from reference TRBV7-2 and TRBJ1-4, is GAGVSQSPSNKVTEKGKDVELRCDPISGHTALYWYRQSLGQGLEFLIYFQGNSAPDKSGLPSDRFSAERTGGSVSTLTIQRTQQEDSAVYLCASSHRAGAEKLFFGSGTQLSVL.

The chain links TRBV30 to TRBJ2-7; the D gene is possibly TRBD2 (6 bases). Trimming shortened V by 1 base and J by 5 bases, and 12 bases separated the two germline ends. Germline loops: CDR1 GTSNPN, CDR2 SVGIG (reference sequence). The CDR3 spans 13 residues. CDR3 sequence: CAWSGGVAHEQYF. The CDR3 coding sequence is TGTGCCTGGAGTGGGGGGGTTGCTCACGAGCAGTACTTC.

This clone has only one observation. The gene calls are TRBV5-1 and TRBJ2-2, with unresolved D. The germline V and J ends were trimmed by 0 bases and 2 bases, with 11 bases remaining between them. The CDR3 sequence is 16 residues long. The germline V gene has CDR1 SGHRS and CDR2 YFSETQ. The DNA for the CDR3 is TGCGCCAGCAGCTTGGGAGTGAGCCGAAACACCGGGGAGCTGTTTTTT. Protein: CASSLGVSRNTGELFF.

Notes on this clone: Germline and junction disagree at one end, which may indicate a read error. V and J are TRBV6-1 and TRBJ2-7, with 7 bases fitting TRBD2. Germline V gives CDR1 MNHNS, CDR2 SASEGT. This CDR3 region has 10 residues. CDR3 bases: TGTGCCAGCGCCAAGACTAGCATGTTCTTC. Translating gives CASAKTSMFF.

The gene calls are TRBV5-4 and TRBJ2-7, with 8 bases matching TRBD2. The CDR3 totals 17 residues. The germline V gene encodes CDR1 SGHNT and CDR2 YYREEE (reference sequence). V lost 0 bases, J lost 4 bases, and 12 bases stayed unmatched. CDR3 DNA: TGTGCCAGCAGCTTGGAGTTAGCGGGACCGGGGGGTTACGAGCAGTACTTC. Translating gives CASSLELAGPGGYEQYF.

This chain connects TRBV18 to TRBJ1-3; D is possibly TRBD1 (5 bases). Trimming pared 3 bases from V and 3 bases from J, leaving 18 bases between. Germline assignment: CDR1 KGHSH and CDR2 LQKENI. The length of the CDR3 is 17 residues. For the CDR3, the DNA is TGTGCCAGCTCACCCGCATTAGCAGGGCTGCTTGGAAACACCATATATTTT. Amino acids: CASSPALAGLLGNTIYF.

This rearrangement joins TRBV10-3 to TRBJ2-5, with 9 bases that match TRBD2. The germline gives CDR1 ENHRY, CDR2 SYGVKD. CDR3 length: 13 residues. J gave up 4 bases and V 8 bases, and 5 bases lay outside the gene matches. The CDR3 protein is CAIGGSGRETQYF. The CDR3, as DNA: TGTGCCATCGGTGGTAGCGGGAGAGAGACCCAGTACTTC.

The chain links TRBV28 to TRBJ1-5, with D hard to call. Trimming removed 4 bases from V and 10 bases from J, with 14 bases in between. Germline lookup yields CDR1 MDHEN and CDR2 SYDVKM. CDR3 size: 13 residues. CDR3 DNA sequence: TGTGCCAGCAGTTCGGGCCTGCTGTACCCCCAGCATTTT. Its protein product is CASSSGLLYPQHF. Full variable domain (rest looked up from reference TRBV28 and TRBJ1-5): DVKVTQSSRYLVKRTGEKVFLECVQDMDHENMFWYRQDPGLGLRLIYFSYDVKMKEKGDIPEGYSVSREKKERFSLILESASTNQTSMYLCASSSGLLYPQHFGDGTRLSIL.

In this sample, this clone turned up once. CDR3 residues: CAIRGIRETQYF. For the CDR3, the DNA is TGCGCCATACGGGGCATCAGGGAGACCCAGTACTTC. The rearrangement joins TRBV10-1 to TRBJ2-5; TRBD1 or TRBD2 may be the D gene (5 bases each). CDR1 is WNHNN and CDR2 is SYGVQD in the germline V gene (reference sequence). CDR3 length: 12 amino acids. V was clipped by 10 bases and J by 5 bases, with 14 bases between them.

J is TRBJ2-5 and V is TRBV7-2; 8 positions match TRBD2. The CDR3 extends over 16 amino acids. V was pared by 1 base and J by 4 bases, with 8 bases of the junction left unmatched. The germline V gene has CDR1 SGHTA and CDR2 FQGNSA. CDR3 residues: CASSLGASGRSETQYF. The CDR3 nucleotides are TGTGCCAGCAGCTTAGGGGCCAGCGGGAGATCAGAGACCCAGTACTTC.

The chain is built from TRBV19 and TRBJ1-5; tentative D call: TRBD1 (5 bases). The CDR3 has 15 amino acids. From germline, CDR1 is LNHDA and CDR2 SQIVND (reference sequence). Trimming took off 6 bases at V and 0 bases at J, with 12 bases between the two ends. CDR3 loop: CASRRGPSSNQPQHF. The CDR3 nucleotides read TGTGCCAGTAGACGGGGACCGAGTAGCAATCAGCCCCAGCATTTT.

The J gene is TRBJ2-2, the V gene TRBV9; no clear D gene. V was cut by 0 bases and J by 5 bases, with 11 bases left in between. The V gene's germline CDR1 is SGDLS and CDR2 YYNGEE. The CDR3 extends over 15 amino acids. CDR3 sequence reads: CASSVGPLPTGELFF. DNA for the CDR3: TGTGCCAGCAGCGTAGGTCCCTTGCCTACCGGGGAGCTGTTTTTT.

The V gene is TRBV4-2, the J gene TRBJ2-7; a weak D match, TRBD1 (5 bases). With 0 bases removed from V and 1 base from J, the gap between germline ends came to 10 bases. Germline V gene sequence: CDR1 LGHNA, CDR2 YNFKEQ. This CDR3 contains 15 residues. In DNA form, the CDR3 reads TGTGCCAGCAGCCAAGACAGGGTAACGTCCTACGAGCAGTACTTC. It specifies CASSQDRVTSYEQYF.

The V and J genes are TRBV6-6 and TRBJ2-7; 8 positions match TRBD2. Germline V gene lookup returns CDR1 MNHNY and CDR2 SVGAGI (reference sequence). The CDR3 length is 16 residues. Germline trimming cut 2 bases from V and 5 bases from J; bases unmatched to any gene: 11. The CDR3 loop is CASSYGPSGLGNEQYF. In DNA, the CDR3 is TGTGCCAGCAGTTACGGGCCTTCGGGACTAGGAAACGAGCAGTACTTC.

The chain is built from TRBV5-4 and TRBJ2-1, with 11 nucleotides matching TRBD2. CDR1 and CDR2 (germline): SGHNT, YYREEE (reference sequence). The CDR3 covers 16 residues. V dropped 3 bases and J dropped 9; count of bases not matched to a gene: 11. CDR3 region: CASSSGLAVSQPEQFF. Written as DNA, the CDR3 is TGTGCCAGCAGCTCGGGACTAGCGGTTTCCCAACCTGAGCAGTTCTTC.

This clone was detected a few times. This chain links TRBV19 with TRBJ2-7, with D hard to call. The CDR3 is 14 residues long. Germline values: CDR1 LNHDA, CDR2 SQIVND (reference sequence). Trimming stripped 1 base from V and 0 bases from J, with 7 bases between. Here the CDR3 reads CASSIGASSYEQYF. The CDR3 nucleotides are TGTGCCAGTAGTATAGGGGCCAGCTCCTACGAGCAGTACTTC.

The CDR3 region has the DNA TGTGCCAGCAGCTCCTGGACAGTCTCCTACGAGCAGTACTTC. Protein product: CASSSWTVSYEQYF. The V and J genes are TRBV7-8 and TRBJ2-7; maybe TRBD1 (6 bases). Between the trimmed V and J ends, which lost 4 bases and 0 bases, there was a span of 10 bases. This CDR3 has 14 amino acids. Germline assignment: CDR1 SGHVS and CDR2 FQNEAQ.

The CDR3: CASSSGSVNTIYF. As DNA, the CDR3 is TGTGCCAGCAGTTCAGGGTCCGTGAACACCATATATTTT. The chain uses TRBV2 and TRBJ1-3; D possibly corresponds to TRBD1 (5 bases). CDR1 and CDR2 from the germline V gene are SNHLY and FYNNEI. The V end was cut by 5 bases, the J end by 7 bases, with 12 bases between. The CDR3 totals 13 residues.

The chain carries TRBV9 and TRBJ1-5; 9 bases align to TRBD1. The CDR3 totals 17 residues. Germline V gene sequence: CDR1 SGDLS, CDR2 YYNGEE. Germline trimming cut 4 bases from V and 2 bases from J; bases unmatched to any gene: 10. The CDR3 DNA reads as TGTGCCAGCAGCCAATGGGGACAGGGATTCGGCAATCAGCCCCAGCATTTT. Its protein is CASSQWGQGFGNQPQHF.

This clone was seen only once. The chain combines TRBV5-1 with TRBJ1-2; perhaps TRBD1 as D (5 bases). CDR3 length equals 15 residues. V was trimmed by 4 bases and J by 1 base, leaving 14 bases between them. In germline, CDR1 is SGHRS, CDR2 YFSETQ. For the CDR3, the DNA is TGCGCCAGCAGCCCTGACAGAGAACTTAACTATGGCTACACCTTC. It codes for CASSPDRELNYGYTF.

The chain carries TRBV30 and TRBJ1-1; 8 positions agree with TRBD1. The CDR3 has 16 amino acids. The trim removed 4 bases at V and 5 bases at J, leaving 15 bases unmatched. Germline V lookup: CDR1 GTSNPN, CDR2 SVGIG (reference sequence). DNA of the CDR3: TGTGCCTGGAATTACGCAGGGGGCGCGGTCGAGACTGAAGCTTTCTTT. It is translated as CAWNYAGGAVETEAFF. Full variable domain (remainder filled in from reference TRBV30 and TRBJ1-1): SQTIHQWPATLVQPVGSPLSLECTVEGTSNPNLYWYRQAAGRGLQLLFYSVGIGQISSEVPQNLSASRPQDRQFILSSKKLLLSDSGFYLCAWNYAGGAVETEAFFGQGTRLTVV.

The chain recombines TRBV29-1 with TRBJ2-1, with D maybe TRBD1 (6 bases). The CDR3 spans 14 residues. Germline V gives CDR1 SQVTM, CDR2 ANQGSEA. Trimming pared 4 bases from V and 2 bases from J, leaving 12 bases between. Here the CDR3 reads CSVGLGAPYNEQFF. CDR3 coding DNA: TGCAGCGTTGGGCTGGGGGCACCCTACAATGAGCAGTTCTTC.

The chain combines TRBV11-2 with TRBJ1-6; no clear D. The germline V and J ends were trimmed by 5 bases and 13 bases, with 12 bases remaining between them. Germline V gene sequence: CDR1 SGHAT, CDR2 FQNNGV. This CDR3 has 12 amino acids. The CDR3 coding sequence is TGTGCCAGCAGCGACACCCTAGGGCCCCTCCACTTT. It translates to CASSDTLGPLHF.

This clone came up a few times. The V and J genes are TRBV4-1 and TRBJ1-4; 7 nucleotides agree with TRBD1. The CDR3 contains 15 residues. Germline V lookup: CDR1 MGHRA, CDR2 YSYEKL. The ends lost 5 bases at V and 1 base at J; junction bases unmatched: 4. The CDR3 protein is CASSNRQGTNEKLFF. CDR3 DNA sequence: TGCGCCAGCAGCAACCGACAGGGAACTAATGAAAAACTGTTTTTT.